The 9 T cell receptor beta chains below all came from one sample that was sequenced in a study of OX40 agonist ivuxolimab in advanced cancers. Using immunoSEQ multiplex PCR, the repertoire was profiled, and TCRdb retains in-frame clones only, with some absent. This sample carries about 110,000 clones, approximately 89% of them seen once, and the ten largest clones take roughly 1.3%. Specimen: CD4+ or CD8+ T cells sorted from blood, collected in a trial of the OX40 agonist ivuxolimab. These receptors were taken from an adult with an advanced solid tumor such as melanoma, head and neck, liver or kidney cancer.

This chain uses TRBV6-5 with TRBJ2-7; 9 positions match TRBD2. The CDR3 is 16 residues long. CDR1 is MNHEY and CDR2 is SVGAGI in the germline V gene. V trimming: 0 bases; J trimming: 1 base; junction bases outside the gene matches: 4. CDR3 nucleotide sequence: TGTGCCAGCAGTTACTCTGGGCTAGCGGGATCCTACGAGCAGTACTTC. Protein sequence: CASSYSGLAGSYEQYF.

This sequence joins TRBV19 and TRBJ2-2; D unresolved. Germline V lookup: CDR1 LNHDA, CDR2 SQIVND (reference sequence). The CDR3 loop spans 13 amino acids. V was shortened by 7 bases and J by 2 bases, with 8 bases between the two germline ends. The CDR3 region is CASTDANTGELFF. The CDR3 bases are TGTGCCAGTACGGACGCAAACACCGGGGAGCTGTTTTTT.

The chain links TRBV2 to TRBJ1-5; no reliable D call. The CDR3 spans 14 residues. V lost 3 bases, J lost 0 bases, and 6 bases lay in between. Looked up from germline, CDR1 is SNHLY and CDR2 is FYNNEI. CDR3 sequence: CASSDSHSNQPQHF. The CDR3 region has the DNA TGTGCCAGCAGTGACTCCCATAGCAATCAGCCCCAGCATTTT.

V is TRBV19 and J is TRBJ2-2, with TRBD2 matching 8 bases. Per germline, CDR1 LNHDA and CDR2 SQIVND (reference sequence). V shed 5 bases, J shed 0 bases, and the junction held 8 bases outside the gene matches. This CDR3 contains 17 residues. The CDR3 protein is CASSRGGTSANTGELFF. The DNA for the CDR3 is TGTGCCAGTAGTCGGGGGGGGACATCCGCGAACACCGGGGAGCTGTTTTTT. The full variable domain, rest sourced from reference TRBV19 and TRBJ2-2, is DGGITQSPKYLFRKEGQNVTLSCEQNLNHDAMYWYRQDPGQGLRLIYYSQIVNDFQKGDIAEGYSVSREKKESFPLTVTSAQKNPTAFYLCASSRGGTSANTGELFFGEGSRLTVL.

The chain links TRBV27 to TRBJ2-7, with D perhaps TRBD1 (5 bases). Germline V gene lookup returns CDR1 MNHEY and CDR2 SMNVEV (reference sequence). With 7 bases removed from V and 5 bases from J, the gap between germline ends came to 9 bases. There are 11 residues in the CDR3. The CDR3 sequence: CASTARDEQYF. In DNA form, the CDR3 reads TGTGCCAGCACCGCCAGGGACGAGCAGTACTTC.

The chain joins TRBV7-3 to TRBJ2-5, with D unresolved. This CDR3 spans 15 amino acids. Germline values: CDR1 SGHTA, CDR2 FQGTGA. V was pared by 2 bases and J by 1 base, with 11 bases between. The CDR3 DNA sequence: TGTGCCAGCAGCTTAGCGGCCGAGCCCCAAGAGACCCAGTACTTC. Its translation is CASSLAAEPQETQYF.

The rearrangement uses TRBV5-1 and TRBJ2-5; D perhaps matches TRBD2 (6 bases). V was pared by 0 bases and J by 1 base, with 10 bases between. In germline, CDR1 is SGHRS, CDR2 YFSETQ. The CDR3 has 15 amino acids. Written as DNA, the CDR3 is TGCGCCAGCAGCTTGGTGCTAGCGAGCCAAGAGACCCAGTACTTC. It codes for CASSLVLASQETQYF.

The rearrangement joins TRBV5-1 to TRBJ1-1; 10 bases match TRBD1. CDR1 SGHRS and CDR2 YFSETQ come from the germline V gene. With 4 bases clipped from V and 4 bases from J, the junction kept 7 bases outside the gene matches. This CDR3 is 15 amino acids long. CDR3 residues: CASSNRQGALTEAFF. CDR3 DNA: TGCGCCAGCAGCAATAGACAGGGGGCGCTCACTGAAGCTTTCTTT.

The V and J genes are TRBV11-2 and TRBJ2-2, with no clear D. This CDR3 is built from 14 residues. Germline assignment: CDR1 SGHAT and CDR2 FQNNGV. V dropped 1 base and J dropped 6 bases, with 9 bases sitting between them. CDR3 nucleotides: TGTGCCAGCAGCTTAGGCCTCCGAGCCGGGGAGCTGTTTTTT. Its translation: CASSLGLRAGELFF.